Listed here are 2 T cell receptor beta chains from one sample, sequenced in a study of T cell responses to AZD1222 COVID-19 vaccine. Here immunoSEQ multiplex PCR was the method, and the copy in TCRdb shows in-frame clones only, minus some. Of roughly 120,000 clones in the sample, roughly nine tenths were seen once. Sequences were derived from peripheral blood, sampled on day 0 of AZD1222 vaccination. The receptors come from an adult in good health.

V gene TRBV5-1 combines with J gene TRBJ2-1; 8 bases align to TRBD2. CDR3 length: 15 residues. Germline V gives CDR1 SGHRS, CDR2 YFSETQ. V dropped 6 bases and J dropped 7; count of bases not matched to a gene: 12. The CDR3 DNA reads TGCGCCAGCAAGGAGTTCCCCCGGGAGGGGAATGAGCAGTTCTTC. Residues: CASKEFPREGNEQFF.

This clone was seen once. The chain joins TRBV25-1 to TRBJ2-3; D ambiguous. There are 11 residues in the CDR3. The germline CDR1 and CDR2 sequences are MGHDK and SYGVNS. The V gene lost 5 bases and the J gene lost 6 bases, with 6 bases spanning the gap. CDR3 residues: CASSIWDTQYF. CDR3 DNA sequence: TGTGCCAGCAGTATCTGGGATACGCAGTATTTT.